The following is a T cell receptor (beta chain) sequence with its context. Antigen: not known. One base away lies a much larger clone, so this may be a sequencing read error. Unsorted bulk tissue, about 18-32 mg of it, served as the source for co-extraction of RNA and DNA. Patients underwent surgical resection for primary liver carcinoma. At sampling, these chronic HBV carriers had received no treatment. A primer in the constant region served to generate TCR beta cDNA from about 470 ng of total RNA. The TCR beta library was amplified through three nested multiplex PCR rounds in a modified ARM-PCR procedure. TRBV1-TRBV30 forward primers paired with a C-beta reverse primer were used in the first two PCR rounds, which ran about 11 cycles each. TCRdb reprocessed the multiplex PCR reads with MiXCR, giving one entry per CDR3 protein. The data contain fewer than 250,000 distinct CDR3 sequences, around four fifths of them seen just once; the ten biggest clones take up 15% to 20%.

These data originate in a study of tumor-infiltrating lymphocytes in primary liver carcinoma. Study results and caveats: A significantly higher top-250-clone fraction was found in tumors than in blood (p = 0.039). Only about 7-25% of top clones showed up in all five tumor regions.

Germline CDR1 reads SEHNR; CDR2 reads FQNEAQ (reference sequence). The CDR3 has 14 amino acids. V was cut by 4 bases and J by 8 bases, with 15 bases left in between. This sequence was found in a man aged 40-49 years with primary liver carcinoma and hepatitis B virus infection. Material: tumor tissue from primary liver carcinoma. The chain employs TRBV7-9 and TRBJ2-1, with unresolved D. In DNA, the CDR3 is TGTGCCAGCAGCTCACCCGGACCGGAGCATGAGCAGTTCTTC. It encodes CASSSPGPEHEQFF.